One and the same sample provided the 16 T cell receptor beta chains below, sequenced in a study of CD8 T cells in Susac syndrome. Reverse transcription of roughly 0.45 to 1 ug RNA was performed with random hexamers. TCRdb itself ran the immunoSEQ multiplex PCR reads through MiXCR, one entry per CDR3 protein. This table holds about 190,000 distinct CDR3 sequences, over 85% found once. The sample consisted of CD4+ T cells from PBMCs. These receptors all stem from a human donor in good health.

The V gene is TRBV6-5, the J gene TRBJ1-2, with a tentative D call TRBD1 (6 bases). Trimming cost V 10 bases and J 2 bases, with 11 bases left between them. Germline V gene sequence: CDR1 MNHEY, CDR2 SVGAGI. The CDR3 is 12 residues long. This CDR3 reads CANRATNYGYTF. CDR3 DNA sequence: TGTGCCAACAGGGCTACCAACTATGGCTACACCTTC.

The CDR3 sequence: CASTRYGGGYNEQFF. The CDR3 nucleotides are TGTGCCAGCACTCGCTACGGCGGGGGGTACAATGAGCAGTTCTTC. The chain recombines TRBV6-2 or TRBV6-3 with TRBJ2-1, with 8 positions matching TRBD2. The CDR3 is 15 amino acids. Germline V lookup: CDR1 MNHEY, CDR2 SVGEGT. V lost 7 bases and J lost 4; bases outside the gene matches: 9.

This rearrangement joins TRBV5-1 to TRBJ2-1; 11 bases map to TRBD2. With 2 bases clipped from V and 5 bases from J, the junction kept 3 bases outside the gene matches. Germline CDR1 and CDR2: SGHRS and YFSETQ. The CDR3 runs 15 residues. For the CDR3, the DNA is TGCGCCAGCAGCTTACTAGCGGGGGTTAACAATGAGCAGTTCTTC. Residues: CASSLLAGVNNEQFF. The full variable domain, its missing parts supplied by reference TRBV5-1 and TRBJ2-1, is KAGVTQTPRYLIKTRGQQVTLSCSPISGHRSVSWYQQTPGQGLQFLFEYFSETQRNKGNFPGRFSGRQFSNSRSEMNVSTLELGDSALYLCASSLLAGVNNEQFFGPGTRLTVL.

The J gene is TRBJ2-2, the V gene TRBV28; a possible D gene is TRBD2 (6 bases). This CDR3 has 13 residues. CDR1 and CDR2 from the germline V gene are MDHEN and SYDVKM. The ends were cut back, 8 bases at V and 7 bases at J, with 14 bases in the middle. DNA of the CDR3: TGTGCCAGCTCGGGAGTCGGGGACGGGGAGCTGTTTTTT. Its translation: CASSGVGDGELFF.

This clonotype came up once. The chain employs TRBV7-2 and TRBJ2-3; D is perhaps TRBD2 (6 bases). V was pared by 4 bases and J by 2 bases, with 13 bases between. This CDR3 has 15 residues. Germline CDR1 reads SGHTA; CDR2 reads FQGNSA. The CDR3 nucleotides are TGTGCCAGCAGCTCGCGAGCGGGCCTCACAGATACGCAGTATTTT. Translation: CASSSRAGLTDTQYF.

CDR3 in DNA: TGTGCCAGCAGTTTGCCAGGGGGCCATCAGCCCCAGCATTTT. It specifies CASSLPGGHQPQHF. The V gene is TRBV12-3 or TRBV12-4, the J gene TRBJ1-5; 8 nucleotides align to TRBD1. The length of the CDR3 is 14 residues. The V segment lost 3 bases and the J segment 5 bases; nucleotides outside the gene matches: 3.

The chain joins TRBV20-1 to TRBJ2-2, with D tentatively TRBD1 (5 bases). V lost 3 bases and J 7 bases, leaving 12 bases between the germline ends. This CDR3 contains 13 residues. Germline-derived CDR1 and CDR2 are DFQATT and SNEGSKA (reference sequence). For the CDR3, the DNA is TGCAGTGCTAGCCAGGGTGATGGCGGGGAGCTGTTTTTT. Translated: CSASQGDGGELFF.

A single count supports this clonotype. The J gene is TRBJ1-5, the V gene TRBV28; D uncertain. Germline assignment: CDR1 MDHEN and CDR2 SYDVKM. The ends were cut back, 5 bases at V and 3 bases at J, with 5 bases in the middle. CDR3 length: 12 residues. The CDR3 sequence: CASSSVNQPQHF. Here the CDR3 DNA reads TGTGCCAGCAGTAGTGTCAATCAGCCCCAGCATTTT.

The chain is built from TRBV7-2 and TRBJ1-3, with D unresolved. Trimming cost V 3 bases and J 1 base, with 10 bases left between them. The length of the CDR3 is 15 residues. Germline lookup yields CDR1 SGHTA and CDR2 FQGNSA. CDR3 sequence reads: CASSLGLGSGNTIYF. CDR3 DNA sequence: TGTGCCAGCAGCTTGGGCCTGGGATCTGGAAACACCATATATTTT.

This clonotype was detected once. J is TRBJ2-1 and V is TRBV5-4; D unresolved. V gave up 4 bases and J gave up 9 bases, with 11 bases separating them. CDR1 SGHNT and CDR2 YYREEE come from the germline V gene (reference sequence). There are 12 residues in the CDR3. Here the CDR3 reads CASSMHRGEQFF. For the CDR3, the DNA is TGTGCCAGCAGCATGCACCGTGGTGAGCAGTTCTTC.

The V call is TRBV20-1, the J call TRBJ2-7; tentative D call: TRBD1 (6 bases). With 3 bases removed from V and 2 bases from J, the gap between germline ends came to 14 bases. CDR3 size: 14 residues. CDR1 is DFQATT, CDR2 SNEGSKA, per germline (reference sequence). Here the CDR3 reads CSASKARGPYEQYV. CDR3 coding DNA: TGCAGTGCTAGTAAGGCCAGGGGACCCTACGAGCAGTACGTC.

As DNA, the CDR3 is TGTGCCAGCAGCCCTCGCATAGGCCAAGAGACCCAGTACTTC. Amino acids: CASSPRIGQETQYF. The chain is built from TRBV9 and TRBJ2-5; D ambiguous. CDR3 size: 14 residues. The V end lost 4 bases, the J end lost 1 base, and 11 bases lay between the germline ends. Germline CDR1 and CDR2: SGDLS and YYNGEE. The full variable domain, completed using reference TRBV9 and TRBJ2-5, is DSGVTQTPKHLITATGQRVTLRCSPRSGDLSVYWYQQSLDQGLQFLIQYYNGEERAKGNILERFSAQQFPDLHSELNLSSLELGDSALYFCASSPRIGQETQYFGPGTRLLVL.

CDR3 DNA sequence: TGTGCCAGCTCACCCGCCGGCAGGGGGAACGAGCAGTACGTC. This translates into CASSPAGRGNEQYV. The chain links TRBV18 to TRBJ2-7; 7 bases are shared with TRBD1. V shed 3 bases, J shed 5 bases, and the junction held 7 bases outside the gene matches. The germline V gene has CDR1 KGHSH and CDR2 LQKENI. The CDR3 runs 14 residues.

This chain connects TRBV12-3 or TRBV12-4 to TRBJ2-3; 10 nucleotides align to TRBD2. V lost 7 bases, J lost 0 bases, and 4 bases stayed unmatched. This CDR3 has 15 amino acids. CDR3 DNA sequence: TGTGCCAGCATAGCGGGAGGTAGAAGCACAGATACGCAGTATTTT. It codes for CASIAGGRSTDTQYF.

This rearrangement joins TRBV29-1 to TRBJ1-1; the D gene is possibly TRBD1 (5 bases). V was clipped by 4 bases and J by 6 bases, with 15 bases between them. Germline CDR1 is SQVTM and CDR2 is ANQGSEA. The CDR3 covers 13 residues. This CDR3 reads CSVGGGFLAEAFF. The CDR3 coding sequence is TGCAGCGTTGGTGGGGGGTTTCTCGCTGAAGCTTTCTTT.

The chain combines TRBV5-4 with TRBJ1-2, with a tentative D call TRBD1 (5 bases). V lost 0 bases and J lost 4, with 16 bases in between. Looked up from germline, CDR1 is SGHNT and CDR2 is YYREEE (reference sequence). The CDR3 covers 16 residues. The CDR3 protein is CASSLGGPDSLYGYTF. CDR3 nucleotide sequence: TGTGCCAGCAGCTTGGGAGGGCCCGACAGCCTCTATGGCTACACCTTC. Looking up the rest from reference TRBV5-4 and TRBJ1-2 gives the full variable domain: ETGVTQSPTHLIKTRGQQVTLRCSSQSGHNTVSWYQQALGQGPQFIFQYYREEENGRGNFPPRFSGLQFPNYSSELNVNALELDDSALYLCASSLGGPDSLYGYTFGSGTRLTVV.